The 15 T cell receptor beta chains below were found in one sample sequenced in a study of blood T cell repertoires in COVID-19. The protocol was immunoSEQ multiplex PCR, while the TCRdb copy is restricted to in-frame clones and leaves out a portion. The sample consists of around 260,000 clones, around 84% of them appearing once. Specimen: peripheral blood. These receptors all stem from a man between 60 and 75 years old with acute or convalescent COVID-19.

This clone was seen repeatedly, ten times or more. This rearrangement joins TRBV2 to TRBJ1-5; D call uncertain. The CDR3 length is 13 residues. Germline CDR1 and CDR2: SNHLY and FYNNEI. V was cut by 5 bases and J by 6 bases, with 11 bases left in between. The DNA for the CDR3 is TGTGCCAGCAGTAGGAGTTACTTTCAGCCCCAGCATTTT. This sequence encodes CASSRSYFQPQHF.

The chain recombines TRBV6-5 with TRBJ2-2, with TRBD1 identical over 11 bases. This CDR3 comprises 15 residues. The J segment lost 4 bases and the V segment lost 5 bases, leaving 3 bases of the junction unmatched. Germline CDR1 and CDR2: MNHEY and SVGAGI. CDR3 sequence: CASSRDRGSTGELFF. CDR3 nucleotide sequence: TGTGCCAGCAGTCGGGACAGGGGGAGCACCGGGGAGCTGTTTTTT.

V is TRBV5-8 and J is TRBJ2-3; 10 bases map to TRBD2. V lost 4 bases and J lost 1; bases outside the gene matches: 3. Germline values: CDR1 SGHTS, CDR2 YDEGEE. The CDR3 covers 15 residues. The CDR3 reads CASSRGTSGTDTQYF. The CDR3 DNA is TGTGCCAGCAGCCGTGGGACTAGCGGCACAGATACGCAGTATTTT.

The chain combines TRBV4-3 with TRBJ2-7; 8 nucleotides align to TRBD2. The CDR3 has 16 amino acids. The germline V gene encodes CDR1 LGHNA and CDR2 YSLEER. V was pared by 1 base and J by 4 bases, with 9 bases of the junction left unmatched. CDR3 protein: CASSQALNGRAYEQYF. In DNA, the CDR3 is TGCGCCAGCAGCCAAGCGCTGAACGGGAGGGCTTACGAGCAGTACTTC.

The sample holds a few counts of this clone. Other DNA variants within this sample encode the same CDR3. The chain's CDR3 is CASSPQGTNQPQHF. In DNA, the CDR3 is TGTGCCAGCAGCCCACAGGGGACCAATCAGCCCCAGCATTTT. The V gene is TRBV6-5, the J gene TRBJ1-5, with TRBD1 identical over 7 bases. Looked up from germline, CDR1 is MNHEY and CDR2 is SVGAGI. Losses at the gene ends were 6 bases for V and 3 bases for J; bases not matched to a gene: 5. There are 14 residues in the CDR3.

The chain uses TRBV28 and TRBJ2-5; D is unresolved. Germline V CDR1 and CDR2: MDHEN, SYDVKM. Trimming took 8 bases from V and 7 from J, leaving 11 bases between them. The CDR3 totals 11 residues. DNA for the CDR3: TGTGCCAGCTCAGCGCCTAGGACCCAGTACTTC. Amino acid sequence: CASSAPRTQYF.

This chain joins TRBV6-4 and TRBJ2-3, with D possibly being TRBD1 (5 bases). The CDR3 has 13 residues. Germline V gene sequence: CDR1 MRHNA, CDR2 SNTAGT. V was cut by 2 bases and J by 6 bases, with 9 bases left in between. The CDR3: CASSDRGTDTQYF. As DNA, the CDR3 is TGTGCCAGCAGTGACAGGGGAACGGATACGCAGTATTTT.

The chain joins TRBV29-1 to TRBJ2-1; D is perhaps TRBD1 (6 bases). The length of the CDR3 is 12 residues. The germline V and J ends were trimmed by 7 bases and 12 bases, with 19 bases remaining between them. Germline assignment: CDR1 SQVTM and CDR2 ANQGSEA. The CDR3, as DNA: TGCAGCGCCCAGACTTGGGACAAAGGGCAGTTCTTC. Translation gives CSAQTWDKGQFF.

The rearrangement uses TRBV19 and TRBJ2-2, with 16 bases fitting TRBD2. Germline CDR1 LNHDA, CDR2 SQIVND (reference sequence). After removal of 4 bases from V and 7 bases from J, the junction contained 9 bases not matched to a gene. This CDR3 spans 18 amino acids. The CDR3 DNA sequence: TGTGCCAGTAGTAGGCCCGGGACTAGCGGGGGGGCGGTCGGGGAGCTGTTTTTT. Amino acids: CASSRPGTSGGAVGELFF.

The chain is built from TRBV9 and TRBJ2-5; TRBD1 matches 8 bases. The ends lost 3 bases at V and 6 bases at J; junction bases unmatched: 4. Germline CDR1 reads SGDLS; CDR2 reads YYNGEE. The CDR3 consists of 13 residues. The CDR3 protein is CASSGQGLQTQYF. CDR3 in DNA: TGTGCCAGCAGCGGACAGGGGCTGCAGACCCAGTACTTC.

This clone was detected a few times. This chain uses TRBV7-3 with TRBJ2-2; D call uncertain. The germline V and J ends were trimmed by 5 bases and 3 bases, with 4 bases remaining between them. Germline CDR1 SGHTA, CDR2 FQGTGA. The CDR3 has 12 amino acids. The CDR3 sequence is CASSPYTGELFF. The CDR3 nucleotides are TGTGCCAGCAGCCCGTACACCGGGGAGCTGTTTTTT.

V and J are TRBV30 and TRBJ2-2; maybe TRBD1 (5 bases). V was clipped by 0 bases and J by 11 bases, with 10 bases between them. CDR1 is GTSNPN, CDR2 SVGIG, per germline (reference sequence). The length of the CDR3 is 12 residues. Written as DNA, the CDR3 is TGTGCCTGGAGTGTAGGGGCGACCGAGCTGTTTTTT. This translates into CAWSVGATELFF.

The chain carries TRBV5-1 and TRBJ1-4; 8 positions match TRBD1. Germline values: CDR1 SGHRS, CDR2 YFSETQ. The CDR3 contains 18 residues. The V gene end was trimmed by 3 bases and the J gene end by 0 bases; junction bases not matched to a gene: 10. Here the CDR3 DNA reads TGCGCCAGCAGCTCCGGACAGGGCGGTGGAGCAACTAATGAAAAACTGTTTTTT. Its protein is CASSSGQGGGATNEKLFF.

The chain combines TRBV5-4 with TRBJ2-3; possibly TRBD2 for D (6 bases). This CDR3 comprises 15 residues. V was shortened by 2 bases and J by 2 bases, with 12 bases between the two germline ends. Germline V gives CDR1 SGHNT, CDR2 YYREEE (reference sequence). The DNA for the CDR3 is TGTGCCAGCAGCTTAGGGAGGAAACTCACAGATACGCAGTATTTT. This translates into CASSLGRKLTDTQYF.

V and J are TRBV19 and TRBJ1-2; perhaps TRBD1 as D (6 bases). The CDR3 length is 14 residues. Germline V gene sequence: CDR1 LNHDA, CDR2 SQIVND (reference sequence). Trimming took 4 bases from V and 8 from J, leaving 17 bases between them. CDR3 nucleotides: TGTGCCAGTAGTACCGACAGGAGATATTACGGCTACACCTTC. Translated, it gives CASSTDRRYYGYTF.